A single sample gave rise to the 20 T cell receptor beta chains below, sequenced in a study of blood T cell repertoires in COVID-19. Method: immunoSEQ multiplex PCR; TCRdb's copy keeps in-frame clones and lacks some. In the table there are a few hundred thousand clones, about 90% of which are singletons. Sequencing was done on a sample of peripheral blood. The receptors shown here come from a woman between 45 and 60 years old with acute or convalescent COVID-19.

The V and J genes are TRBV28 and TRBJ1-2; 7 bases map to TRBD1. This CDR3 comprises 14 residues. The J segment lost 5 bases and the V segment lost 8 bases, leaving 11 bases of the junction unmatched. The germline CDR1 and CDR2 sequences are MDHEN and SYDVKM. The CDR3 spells CASFLRTGGYGYTF. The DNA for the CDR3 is TGTGCCAGCTTCCTCCGGACAGGCGGATATGGCTACACCTTC.

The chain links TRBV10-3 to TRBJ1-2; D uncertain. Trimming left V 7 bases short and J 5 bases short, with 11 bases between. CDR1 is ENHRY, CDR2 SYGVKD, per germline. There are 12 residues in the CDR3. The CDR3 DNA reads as TGTGCCATCATGAACAGTGGATATGGCTACACCTTC. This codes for CAIMNSGYGYTF.

Written as DNA, the CDR3 is TGTGCCAGCAGTCCAGGGACAGGGCGTAGCACCGGGGAGCTGTTTTTT. Residues: CASSPGTGRSTGELFF. The rearrangement links TRBV27 to TRBJ2-2; 9 bases map to TRBD1. The CDR3 is made up of 16 amino acids. Looked up from germline, CDR1 is MNHEY and CDR2 is SMNVEV (reference sequence). V was pared by 5 bases and J by 4 bases, with 8 bases of the junction left unmatched.

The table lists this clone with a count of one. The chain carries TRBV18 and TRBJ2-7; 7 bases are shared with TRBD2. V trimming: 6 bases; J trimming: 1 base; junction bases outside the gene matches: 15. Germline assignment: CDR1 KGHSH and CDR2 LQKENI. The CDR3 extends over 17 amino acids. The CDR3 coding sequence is TGTGCCAGCTCCCGCGGGCCTGGCGCTAGCGGATCCTACGAGCAGTACTTC. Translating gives CASSRGPGASGSYEQYF.

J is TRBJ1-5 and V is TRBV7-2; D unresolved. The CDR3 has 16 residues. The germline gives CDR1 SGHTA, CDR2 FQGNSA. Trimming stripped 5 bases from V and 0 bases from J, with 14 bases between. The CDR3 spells CASSPSERYSNQPQHF. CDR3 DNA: TGTGCCAGCAGCCCCTCAGAGCGTTATAGCAATCAGCCCCAGCATTTT.

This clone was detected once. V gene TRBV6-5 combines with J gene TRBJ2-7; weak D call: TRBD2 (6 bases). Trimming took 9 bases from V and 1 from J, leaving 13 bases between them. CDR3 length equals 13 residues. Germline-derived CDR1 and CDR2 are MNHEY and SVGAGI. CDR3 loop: CASTGGNSYEQYF. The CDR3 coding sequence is TGTGCCAGTACTGGCGGGAATTCCTACGAGCAGTACTTC.

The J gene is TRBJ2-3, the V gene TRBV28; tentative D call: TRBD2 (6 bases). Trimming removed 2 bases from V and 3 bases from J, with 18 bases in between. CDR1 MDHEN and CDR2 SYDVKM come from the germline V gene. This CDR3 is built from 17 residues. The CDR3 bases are TGTGCCAGCAGTTTACCCCTCCCGGGAGAGGCGACAGATACGCAGTATTTT. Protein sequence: CASSLPLPGEATDTQYF.

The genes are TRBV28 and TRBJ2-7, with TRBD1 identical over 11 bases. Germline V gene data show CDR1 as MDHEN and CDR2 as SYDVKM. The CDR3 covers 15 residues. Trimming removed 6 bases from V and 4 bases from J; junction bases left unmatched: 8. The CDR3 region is CASSAPGQGEYEQYF. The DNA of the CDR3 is TGTGCCAGCAGCGCACCGGGACAGGGGGAATACGAGCAGTACTTC.

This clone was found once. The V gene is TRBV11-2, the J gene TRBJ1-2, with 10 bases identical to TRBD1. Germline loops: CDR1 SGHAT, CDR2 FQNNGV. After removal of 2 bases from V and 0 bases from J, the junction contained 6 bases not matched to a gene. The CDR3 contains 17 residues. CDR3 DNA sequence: TGTGCCAGCAGCTTAAATTTCGGGACAGGGGCTAACTATGGCTACACCTTC. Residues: CASSLNFGTGANYGYTF.

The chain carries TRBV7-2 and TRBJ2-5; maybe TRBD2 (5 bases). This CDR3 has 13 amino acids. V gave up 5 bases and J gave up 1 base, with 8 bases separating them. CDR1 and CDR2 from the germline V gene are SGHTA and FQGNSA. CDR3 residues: CASSRTSQETQYF. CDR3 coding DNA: TGTGCCAGCAGCCGTACTAGCCAAGAGACCCAGTACTTC.

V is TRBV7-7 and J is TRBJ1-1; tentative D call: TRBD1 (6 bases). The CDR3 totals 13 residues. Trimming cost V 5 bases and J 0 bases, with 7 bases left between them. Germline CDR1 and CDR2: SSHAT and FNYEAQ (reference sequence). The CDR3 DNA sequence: TGTGCCAGCAGCCGGACAGTGAACACTGAAGCTTTCTTT. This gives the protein CASSRTVNTEAFF.

The CDR3 DNA reads as TGTGCCAGCAGTCCCTGGGGGCTTAATTCACCCCTCCACTTT. Residues: CASSPWGLNSPLHF. The genes are TRBV27 and TRBJ1-6, with a possible D match to TRBD1 (6 bases). In germline, CDR1 is MNHEY, CDR2 SMNVEV (reference sequence). V was shortened by 5 bases and J by 6 bases, with 11 bases between the two germline ends. This CDR3 comprises 14 residues.

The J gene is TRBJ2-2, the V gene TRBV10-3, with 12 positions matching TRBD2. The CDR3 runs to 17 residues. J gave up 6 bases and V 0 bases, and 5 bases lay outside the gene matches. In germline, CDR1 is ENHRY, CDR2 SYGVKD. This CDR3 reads CAISESMASGRAGELFF. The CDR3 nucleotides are TGTGCCATCAGTGAGTCGATGGCTAGCGGGAGGGCCGGGGAGCTGTTTTTT.

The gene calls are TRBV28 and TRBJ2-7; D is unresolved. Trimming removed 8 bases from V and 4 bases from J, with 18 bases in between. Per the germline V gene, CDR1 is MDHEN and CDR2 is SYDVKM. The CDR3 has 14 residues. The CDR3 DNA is TGTGCCAGCGTATACAGTTTAAGGTCATACGAGCAGTACTTC. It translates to CASVYSLRSYEQYF.

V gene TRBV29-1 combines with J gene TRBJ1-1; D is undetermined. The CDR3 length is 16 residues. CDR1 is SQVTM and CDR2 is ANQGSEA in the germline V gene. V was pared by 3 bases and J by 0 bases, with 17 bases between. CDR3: CSVDSLAGTMNTEAFF. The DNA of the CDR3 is TGCAGCGTTGATAGTCTGGCAGGAACGATGAACACTGAAGCTTTCTTT.

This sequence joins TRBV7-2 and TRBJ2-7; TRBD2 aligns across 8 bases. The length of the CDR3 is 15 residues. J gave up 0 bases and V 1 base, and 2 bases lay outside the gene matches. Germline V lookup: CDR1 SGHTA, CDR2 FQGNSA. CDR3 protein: CASSLEAGGSYEQYF. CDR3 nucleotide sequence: TGTGCCAGCAGCTTAGAGGCGGGAGGCTCCTACGAGCAGTACTTC.

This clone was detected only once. The CDR3 region has the DNA TGTGCTAGTGGTTTGGTACCCCTCGACAGGTTAAACCAGGAAAAACTGTTTTTT. It translates to CASGLVPLDRLNQEKLFF. The chain recombines TRBV12-5 with TRBJ1-4; TRBD1 might be the D (6 bases). The germline CDR1 and CDR2 sequences are LGHNT and FRNRAP. The ends were cut back, 0 bases at V and 8 bases at J, with 22 bases in the middle. The CDR3 is made up of 18 amino acids.

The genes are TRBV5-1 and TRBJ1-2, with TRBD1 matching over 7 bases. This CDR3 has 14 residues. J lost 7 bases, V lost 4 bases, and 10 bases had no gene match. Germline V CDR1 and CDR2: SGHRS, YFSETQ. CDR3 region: CASSPPLDRSGYTF. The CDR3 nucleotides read TGCGCCAGCAGCCCCCCCCTGGACAGGTCTGGCTACACCTTC.

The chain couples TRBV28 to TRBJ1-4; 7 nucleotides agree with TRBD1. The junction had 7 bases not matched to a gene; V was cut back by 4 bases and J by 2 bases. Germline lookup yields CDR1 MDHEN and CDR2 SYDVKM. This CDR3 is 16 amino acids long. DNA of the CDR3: TGTGCCAGCAGTTCACACAGGGGCCTCACTAATGAAAAACTGTTTTTT. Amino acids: CASSSHRGLTNEKLFF.

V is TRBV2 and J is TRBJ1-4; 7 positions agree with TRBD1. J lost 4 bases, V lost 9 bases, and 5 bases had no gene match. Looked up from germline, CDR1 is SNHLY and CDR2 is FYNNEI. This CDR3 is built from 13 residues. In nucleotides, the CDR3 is TGTGCCAGTCAACAGGGGCTTAATGAAAAACTGTTTTTT. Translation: CASQQGLNEKLFF.